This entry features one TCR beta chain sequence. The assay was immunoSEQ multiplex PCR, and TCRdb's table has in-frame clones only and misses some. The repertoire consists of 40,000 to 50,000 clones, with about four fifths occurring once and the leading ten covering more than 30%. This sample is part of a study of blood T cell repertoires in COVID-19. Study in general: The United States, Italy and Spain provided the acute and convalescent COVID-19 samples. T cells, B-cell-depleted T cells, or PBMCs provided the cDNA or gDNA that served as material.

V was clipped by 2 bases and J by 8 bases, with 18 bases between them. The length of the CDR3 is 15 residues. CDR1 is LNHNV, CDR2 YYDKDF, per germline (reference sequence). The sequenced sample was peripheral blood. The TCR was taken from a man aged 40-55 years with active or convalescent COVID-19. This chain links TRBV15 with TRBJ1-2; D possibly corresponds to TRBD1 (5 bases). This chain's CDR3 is CATSRKTSGPEGYTF. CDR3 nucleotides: TGTGCCACCAGCAGAAAGACATCAGGGCCCGAGGGCTACACCTTC.